The clone carrying this TCR beta chain appeared once. The data belong to a study of beta chain features in type 1 diabetes. Expressed TCRB transcripts were sequenced, since all the RNA that had been isolated was reverse transcribed. When averaged, stem cell-like memory T cell samples yielded 950,000 to 1,100,000 reads. Method: immunoSEQ multiplex PCR; TCRdb's copy keeps in-frame clones and lacks some. This repertoire shows about 19,000 clones, approximately 50% found once; its top ten account for approximately 0.4%. V dropped 3 bases and J dropped 7; count of bases not matched to a gene: 7. The CDR3 contains 14 residues. Germline CDR1 and CDR2: SGHTA and FQGNSA.

This rearrangement joins TRBV7-2 to TRBJ2-7, with 9 bases fitting TRBD2. The source of this sequence is a man younger than 35 in good health. The specimen was stem cell memory CD4+ T cells from blood. The CDR3 loop is CASSFPSGTSEQYF. CDR3 in DNA: TGTGCCAGCAGCTTCCCTAGCGGGACTTCTGAGCAGTACTTC.